This T cell receptor (beta chain) comes out of a study of control samples from healthy donors and cancer patients. Some clones are missing from TCRdb's copy, which holds only in-frame ones; the method was immunoSEQ multiplex PCR. The sample records about 80,000 clones, roughly 90% being singletons. Trimming removed 6 bases from V and 0 bases from J, with 12 bases in between. The germline gives CDR1 KGHSH, CDR2 LQKENI. This CDR3 is built from 15 residues. The TCR originated in a man between 50 and 59 years old in good health. Sequenced input: blood. The chain joins TRBV18 to TRBJ1-3, with D unclear. The DNA for the CDR3 is TGTGCCAGCTCGGACGGTCCGAACTCTGGAAACACCATATATTTT. Translating gives CASSDGPNSGNTIYF.